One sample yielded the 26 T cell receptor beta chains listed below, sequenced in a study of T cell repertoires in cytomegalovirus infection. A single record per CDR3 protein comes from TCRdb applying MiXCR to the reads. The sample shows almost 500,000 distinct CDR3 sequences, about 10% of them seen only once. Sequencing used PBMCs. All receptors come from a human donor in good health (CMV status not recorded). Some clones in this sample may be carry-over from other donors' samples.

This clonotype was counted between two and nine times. The CDR3 loop reads CSARSFGDPNQPQHF. The CDR3 nucleotides read TGCAGTGCTAGAAGTTTTGGGGACCCCAATCAGCCCCAGCATTTT. The chain links TRBV20-1 to TRBJ1-5; possible D gene TRBD1, 5 bases. V dropped 2 bases and J dropped 3 bases, with 14 bases sitting between them. The germline V gene has CDR1 DFQATT and CDR2 SNEGSKA (reference sequence). CDR3 length: 15 amino acids.

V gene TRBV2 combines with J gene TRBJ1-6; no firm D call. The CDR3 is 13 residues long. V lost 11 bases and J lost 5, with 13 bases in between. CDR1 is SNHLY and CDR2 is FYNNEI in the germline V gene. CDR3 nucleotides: TGTGCCGGCCGGGAAGCACATAATTCACCCCTCCACTTT. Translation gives CAGREAHNSPLHF.

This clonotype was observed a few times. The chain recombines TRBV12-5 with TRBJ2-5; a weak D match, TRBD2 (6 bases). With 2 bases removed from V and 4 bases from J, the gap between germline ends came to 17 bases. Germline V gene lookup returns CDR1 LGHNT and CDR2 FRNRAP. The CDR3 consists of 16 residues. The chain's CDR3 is CASGLPEGRLGETQYF. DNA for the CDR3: TGTGCTAGTGGTTTGCCAGAGGGGAGACTAGGAGAGACCCAGTACTTC.

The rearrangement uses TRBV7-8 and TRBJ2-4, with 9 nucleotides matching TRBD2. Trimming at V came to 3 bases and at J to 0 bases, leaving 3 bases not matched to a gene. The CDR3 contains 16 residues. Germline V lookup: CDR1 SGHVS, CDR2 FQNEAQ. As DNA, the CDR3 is TGTGCCAGCAGCTTTCGACTAGCGGAAGCCAAAAACATTCAGTACTTC. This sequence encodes CASSFRLAEAKNIQYF.

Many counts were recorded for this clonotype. CDR3 DNA: TGTGCCAGCAGCTTACAGACAGGGGGACCCTACGAGCAGTACTTC. Its translation: CASSLQTGGPYEQYF. V gene TRBV7-6 combines with J gene TRBJ2-7; 9 nucleotides line up with TRBD1. CDR1 is SGHVS, CDR2 FNYEAQ, per germline. The length of the CDR3 is 15 residues. The V and J ends lost 2 bases and 2 bases, in that order; junction bases with no gene match: 4.

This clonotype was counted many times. CDR3 amino acids: CASSLLTSGRGADTQYF. The CDR3 coding sequence is TGTGCCAGCAGCTTACTAACTAGCGGGAGAGGGGCAGATACGCAGTATTTT. The chain couples TRBV7-2 to TRBJ2-3; 11 bases are a match to TRBD2. The CDR3 spans 17 residues. V lost 2 bases to trimming and J lost 4 bases; unmatched junction nucleotides: 8. Germline-derived CDR1 and CDR2 are SGHTA and FQGNSA.

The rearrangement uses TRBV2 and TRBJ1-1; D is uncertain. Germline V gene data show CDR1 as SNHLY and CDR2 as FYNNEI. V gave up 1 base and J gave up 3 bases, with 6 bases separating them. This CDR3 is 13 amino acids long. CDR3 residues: CASSEDGYTEAFF. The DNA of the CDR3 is TGTGCCAGCAGTGAAGACGGTTACACTGAAGCTTTCTTT. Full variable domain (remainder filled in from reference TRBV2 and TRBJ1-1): EPEVTQTPSHQVTQMGQEVILRCVPISNHLYFYWYRQILGQKVEFLVSFYNNEISEKSEIFDDQFSVERPDGSNFTLKIRSTKLEDSAMYFCASSEDGYTEAFFGQGTRLTVV.

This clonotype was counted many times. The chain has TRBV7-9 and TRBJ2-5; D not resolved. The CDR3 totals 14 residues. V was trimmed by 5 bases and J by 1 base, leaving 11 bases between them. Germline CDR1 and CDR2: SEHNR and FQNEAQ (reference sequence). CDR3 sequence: CASSPPLLQETQYF. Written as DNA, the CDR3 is TGTGCCAGCAGCCCCCCTCTTCTCCAAGAGACCCAGTACTTC.

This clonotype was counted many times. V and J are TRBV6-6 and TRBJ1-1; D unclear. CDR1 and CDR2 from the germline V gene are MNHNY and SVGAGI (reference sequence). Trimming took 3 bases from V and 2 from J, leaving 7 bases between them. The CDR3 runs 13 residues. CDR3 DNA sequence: TGTGCCAGCAGTTATTACCTCAACACTGAAGCTTTCTTT. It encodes CASSYYLNTEAFF.

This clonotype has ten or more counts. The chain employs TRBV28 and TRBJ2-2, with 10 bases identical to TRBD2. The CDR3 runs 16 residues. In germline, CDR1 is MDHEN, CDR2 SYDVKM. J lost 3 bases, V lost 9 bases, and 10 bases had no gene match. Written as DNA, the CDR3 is TGTGCCAGTGGCACTAGCGGGACGGCGGACACCGGGGAGCTGTTTTTT. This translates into CASGTSGTADTGELFF.

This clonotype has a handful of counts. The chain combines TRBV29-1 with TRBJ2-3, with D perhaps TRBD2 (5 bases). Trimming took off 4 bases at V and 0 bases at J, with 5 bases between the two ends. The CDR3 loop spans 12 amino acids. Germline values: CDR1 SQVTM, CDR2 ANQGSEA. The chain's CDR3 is CSVAGSTDTQYF. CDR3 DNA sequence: TGCAGCGTTGCGGGGAGCACAGATACGCAGTATTTT.

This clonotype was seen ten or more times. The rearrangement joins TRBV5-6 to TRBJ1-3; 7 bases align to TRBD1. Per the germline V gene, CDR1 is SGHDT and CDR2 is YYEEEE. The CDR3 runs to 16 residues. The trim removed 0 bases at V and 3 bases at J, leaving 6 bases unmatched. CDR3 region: CASSLEGQPYGNTIYF. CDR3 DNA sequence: TGTGCCAGCAGCTTGGAGGGACAGCCGTATGGAAACACCATATATTTT.

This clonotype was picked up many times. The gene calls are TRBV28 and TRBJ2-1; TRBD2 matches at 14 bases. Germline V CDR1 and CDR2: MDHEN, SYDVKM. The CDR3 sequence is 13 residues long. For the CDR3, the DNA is TGTGTCTCGGGACTAGCGGGAGCAGATGAGCAGTTCTTC. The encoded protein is CVSGLAGADEQFF.

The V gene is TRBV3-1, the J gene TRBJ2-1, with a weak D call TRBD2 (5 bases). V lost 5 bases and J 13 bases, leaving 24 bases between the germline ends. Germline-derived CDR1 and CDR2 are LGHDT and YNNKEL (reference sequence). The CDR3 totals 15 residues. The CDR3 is CASSYKILGLLGQFF. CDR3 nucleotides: TGTGCCAGCAGCTACAAGATCCTAGGACTCTTGGGTCAGTTCTTC.

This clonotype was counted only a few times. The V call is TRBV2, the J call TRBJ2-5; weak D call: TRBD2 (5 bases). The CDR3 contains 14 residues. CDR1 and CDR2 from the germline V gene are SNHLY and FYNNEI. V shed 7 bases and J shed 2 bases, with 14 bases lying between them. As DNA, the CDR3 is TGTGCCAGCACTGAGGAGCGGACTCAAGAGACCCAGTACTTC. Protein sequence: CASTEERTQETQYF. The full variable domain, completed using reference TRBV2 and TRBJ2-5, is EPEVTQTPSHQVTQMGQEVILRCVPISNHLYFYWYRQILGQKVEFLVSFYNNEISEKSEIFDDQFSVERPDGSNFTLKIRSTKLEDSAMYFCASTEERTQETQYFGPGTRLLVL.

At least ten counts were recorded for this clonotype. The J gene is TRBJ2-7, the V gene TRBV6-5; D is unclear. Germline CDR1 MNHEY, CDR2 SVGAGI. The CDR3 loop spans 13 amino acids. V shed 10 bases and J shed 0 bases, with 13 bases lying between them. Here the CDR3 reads CAIQDARSYEQYF. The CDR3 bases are TGTGCCATCCAAGACGCCCGCTCCTACGAGCAGTACTTC.

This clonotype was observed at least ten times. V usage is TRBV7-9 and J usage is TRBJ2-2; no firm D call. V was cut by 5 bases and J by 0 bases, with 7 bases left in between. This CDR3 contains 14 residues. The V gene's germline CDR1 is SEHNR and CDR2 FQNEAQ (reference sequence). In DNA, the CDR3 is TGTGCCAGCAGCGCCCAAGCGAACACCGGGGAGCTGTTTTTT. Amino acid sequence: CASSAQANTGELFF.

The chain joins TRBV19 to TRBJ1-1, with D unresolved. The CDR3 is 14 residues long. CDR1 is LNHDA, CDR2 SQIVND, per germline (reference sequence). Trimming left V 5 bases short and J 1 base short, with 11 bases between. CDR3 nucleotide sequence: TGTGCCAGTAGTCCCCGGGAGGGGAACACTGAAGCTTTCTTT. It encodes CASSPREGNTEAFF. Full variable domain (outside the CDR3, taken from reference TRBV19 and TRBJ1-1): DGGITQSPKYLFRKEGQNVTLSCEQNLNHDAMYWYRQDPGQGLRLIYYSQIVNDFQKGDIAEGYSVSREKKESFPLTVTSAQKNPTAFYLCASSPREGNTEAFFGQGTRLTVV.

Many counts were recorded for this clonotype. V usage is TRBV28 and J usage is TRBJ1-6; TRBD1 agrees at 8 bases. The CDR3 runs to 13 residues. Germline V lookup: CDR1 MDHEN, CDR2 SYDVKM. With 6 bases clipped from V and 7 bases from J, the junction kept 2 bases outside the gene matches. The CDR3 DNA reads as TGTGCCAGCAGGGACAGGGACAATTCACCCCTCCACTTT. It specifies CASRDRDNSPLHF. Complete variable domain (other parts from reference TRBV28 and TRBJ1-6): DVKVTQSSRYLVKRTGEKVFLECVQDMDHENMFWYRQDPGLGLRLIYFSYDVKMKEKGDIPEGYSVSREKKERFSLILESASTNQTSMYLCASRDRDNSPLHFGNGTRLTVT.

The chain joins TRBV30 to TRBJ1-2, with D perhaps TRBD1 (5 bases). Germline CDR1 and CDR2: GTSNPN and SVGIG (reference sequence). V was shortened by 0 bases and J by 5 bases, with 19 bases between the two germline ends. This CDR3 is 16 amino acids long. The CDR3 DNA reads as TGTGCCTGGAGTGTACCGGGGACGAGCGACCGATATGGCTACACCTTC. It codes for CAWSVPGTSDRYGYTF. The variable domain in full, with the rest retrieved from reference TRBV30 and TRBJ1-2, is SQTIHQWPATLVQPVGSPLSLECTVEGTSNPNLYWYRQAAGRGLQLLFYSVGIGQISSEVPQNLSASRPQDRQFILSSKKLLLSDSGFYLCAWSVPGTSDRYGYTFGSGTRLTVV.

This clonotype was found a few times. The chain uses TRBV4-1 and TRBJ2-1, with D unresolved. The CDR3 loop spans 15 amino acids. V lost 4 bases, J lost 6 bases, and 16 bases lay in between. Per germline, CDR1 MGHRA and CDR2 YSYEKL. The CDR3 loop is CASSPSSTKGNEQFF. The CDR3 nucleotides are TGCGCCAGCAGCCCCTCGAGCACCAAAGGCAATGAGCAGTTCTTC.

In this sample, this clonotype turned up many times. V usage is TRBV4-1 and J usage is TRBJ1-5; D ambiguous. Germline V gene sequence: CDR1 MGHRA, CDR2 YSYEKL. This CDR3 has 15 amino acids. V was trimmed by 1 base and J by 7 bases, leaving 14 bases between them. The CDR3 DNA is TGCGCCAGCAGCCAAGTGCCGGGGTTAGGGCAGCCCCAGCATTTT. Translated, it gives CASSQVPGLGQPQHF.

The CDR3 sequence: CAISGTPNTGELFF. The CDR3 DNA reads as TGTGCCATCAGCGGGACTCCCAACACCGGGGAGCTGTTTTTT. V usage is TRBV10-3 and J usage is TRBJ2-2; D may be TRBD2 (6 bases). The germline V gene encodes CDR1 ENHRY and CDR2 SYGVKD. V gave up 6 bases and J gave up 2 bases, with 10 bases separating them. The CDR3 covers 14 residues.

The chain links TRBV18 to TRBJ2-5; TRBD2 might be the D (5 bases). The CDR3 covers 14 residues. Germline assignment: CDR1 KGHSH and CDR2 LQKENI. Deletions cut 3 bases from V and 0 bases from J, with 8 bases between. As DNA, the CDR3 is TGTGCCAGCTCACCCGAGGACTACCAAGAGACCCAGTACTTC. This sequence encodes CASSPEDYQETQYF.

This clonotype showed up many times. The CDR3 region is CASNSYGQGSEKLFF. As DNA, the CDR3 is TGTGCCAGCAACTCTTACGGGCAGGGGTCTGAAAAACTGTTTTTT. This chain links TRBV9 with TRBJ1-4; D may be TRBD1 (6 bases). V lost 6 bases, J lost 7 bases, and 19 bases lay in between. Germline CDR1 SGDLS, CDR2 YYNGEE. This CDR3 spans 15 amino acids.

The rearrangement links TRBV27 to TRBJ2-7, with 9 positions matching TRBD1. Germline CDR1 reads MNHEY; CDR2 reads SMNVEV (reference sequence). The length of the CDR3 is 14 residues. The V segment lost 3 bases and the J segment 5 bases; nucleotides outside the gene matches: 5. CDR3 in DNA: TGTGCCAGCAGTTTCGGACAGGGGAGTGACGAGCAGTACTTC. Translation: CASSFGQGSDEQYF.